The 13 T cell receptor beta chains presented below share a single source sample, sequenced in a study of blood T cell repertoires in COVID-19. Sequenced by immunoSEQ multiplex PCR; TCRdb stores in-frame clones only, minus some. The sample consists of more than 200,000 clones, 85% to 90% of them appearing once. Sequencing was carried out using PBMCs or T cells enriched from blood (not recorded which). These receptors all stem from a woman younger than 45 who had recovered from COVID-19.

The chain employs TRBV3-1 (or the pseudogene TRBV3-2) and TRBJ2-7; 9 bases map to TRBD1. This CDR3 has 13 amino acids. Germline CDR1 LGHDT, CDR2 YNNKEL (reference sequence). V lost 4 bases, J lost 7 bases, and 5 bases stayed unmatched. CDR3 protein: CASSPSGTGEQYF. The CDR3 nucleotides read TGTGCCAGCAGCCCATCCGGGACAGGGGAGCAGTACTTC.

This clone was observed a single time. The chain employs TRBV5-4 and TRBJ1-2; 7 bases are a match to TRBD1. The V and J ends lost 2 bases and 0 bases, in that order; junction bases with no gene match: 4. The V gene's germline CDR1 is SGHNT and CDR2 YYREEE (reference sequence). This CDR3 spans 15 amino acids. The CDR3 DNA reads as TGTGCCAGCAGCTTTCAGACAGGGTCTAACTATGGCTACACCTTC. It encodes CASSFQTGSNYGYTF. Full variable domain (remainder filled in from reference TRBV5-4 and TRBJ1-2): ETGVTQSPTHLIKTRGQQVTLRCSSQSGHNTVSWYQQALGQGPQFIFQYYREEENGRGNFPPRFSGLQFPNYSSELNVNALELDDSALYLCASSFQTGSNYGYTFGSGTRLTVV.

The chain carries TRBV18 and TRBJ2-4; D possibly corresponds to TRBD2 (5 bases). Per germline, CDR1 KGHSH and CDR2 LQKENI. V was shortened by 3 bases and J by 0 bases, with 12 bases between the two germline ends. This CDR3 is built from 16 residues. CDR3 DNA sequence: TGTGCCAGCTCACCCTGGCAGGAGGTAGCCAAAAACATTCAGTACTTC. It is translated as CASSPWQEVAKNIQYF.

The chain couples TRBV6-1 to TRBJ1-2; 7 nucleotides line up with TRBD1. This CDR3 is 13 amino acids long. Trimming took 3 bases from V and 5 from J; bases not matched to a gene: 3. Germline V gene data show CDR1 as MNHNS and CDR2 as SASEGT. CDR3 sequence: CASSEEGAYGYTF. CDR3 nucleotide sequence: TGTGCCAGCAGTGAGGAGGGGGCTTATGGCTACACCTTC.

The chain links TRBV30 to TRBJ1-2; tentatively, D is TRBD1 (5 bases). The ends were cut back, 6 bases at V and 3 bases at J, with 14 bases in the middle. Germline lookup yields CDR1 GTSNPN and CDR2 SVGIG (reference sequence). CDR3 length equals 13 residues. CDR3: CACLIDSHYGYTF. CDR3 in DNA: TGTGCCTGCCTCATCGACAGCCACTATGGCTACACCTTC. Based on the CDR3 plus reference TRBV30 and TRBJ1-2, the full variable domain is SQTIHQWPATLVQPVGSPLSLECTVEGTSNPNLYWYRQAAGRGLQLLFYSVGIGQISSEVPQNLSASRPQDRQFILSSKKLLLSDSGFYLCACLIDSHYGYTFGSGTRLTVV.

The V gene is TRBV7-9, the J gene TRBJ1-2; maybe TRBD1 (6 bases). V lost 3 bases, J lost 0 bases, and 11 bases lay in between. The CDR3 loop spans 15 amino acids. Germline V gene lookup returns CDR1 SEHNR and CDR2 FQNEAQ (reference sequence). CDR3 amino acids: CASSFGGPANYGYTF. DNA for the CDR3: TGTGCCAGCAGCTTCGGGGGGCCCGCTAACTATGGCTACACCTTC.

J is TRBJ1-2 and V is TRBV9, with a possible D match to TRBD1 (5 bases). Trimming stripped 0 bases from V and 3 bases from J, with 15 bases between. The V gene's germline CDR1 is SGDLS and CDR2 YYNGEE. The CDR3 length is 16 residues. DNA of the CDR3: TGTGCCAGCAGCGTAGGAGTGGGGCCGGCGGACTATGGCTACACCTTC. It yields the protein CASSVGVGPADYGYTF.

The V gene is TRBV13, the J gene TRBJ1-1, with D perhaps matching TRBD1 (6 bases). The CDR3 spans 15 residues. Trimming cost V 5 bases and J 0 bases, with 13 bases left between them. Germline V gives CDR1 PRHDT, CDR2 FYEKMQ (reference sequence). CDR3 sequence (DNA): TGTGCCAGCAGCGTATCAGGACAGCTGAACACTGAAGCTTTCTTT. As protein: CASSVSGQLNTEAFF.

This chain joins TRBV6-2 or TRBV6-3 and TRBJ2-7; no firm D call. Germline-derived CDR1 and CDR2 are MNHEY and SVGEGT. Trimming left V 5 bases short and J 1 base short, with 21 bases between. The CDR3 is 17 amino acids. The CDR3 nucleotides read TGTGCCAGCAGTCTCCGCAATATCGGGTCGCTGTCCTACGAGCAGTACTTC. Its translation: CASSLRNIGSLSYEQYF.

The chain has TRBV5-4 and TRBJ2-7; 7 nucleotides agree with TRBD1. The germline V gene has CDR1 SGHNT and CDR2 YYREEE (reference sequence). The CDR3 is 15 amino acids. The trim removed 7 bases at V and 2 bases at J, leaving 12 bases unmatched. The DNA of the CDR3 is TGTGCCAGCCGCAAACCGGGACAGACTACCTACGAGCAGTACTTC. Amino acid sequence: CASRKPGQTTYEQYF.

This clone was counted a few times. The chain joins TRBV7-9 to TRBJ1-1; TRBD1 matches at 8 bases. This CDR3 comprises 13 residues. The V gene end was trimmed by 5 bases and the J gene end by 10 bases; junction bases not matched to a gene: 9. Germline V gives CDR1 SEHNR, CDR2 FQNEAQ (reference sequence). The CDR3 region has the DNA TGTGCCAGCAGCGTCGTCGGACAGGGATTAGCTTTCTTT. Residues: CASSVVGQGLAFF.

The chain combines TRBV14 with TRBJ1-2, with 8 nucleotides matching TRBD1. CDR3 size: 15 residues. Germline loops: CDR1 SGHDN, CDR2 FVKESK. The junction had 7 bases not matched to a gene; V was cut back by 3 bases and J by 4 bases. This CDR3 is CASSHRTGLSYGYTF. CDR3 DNA sequence: TGTGCCAGCAGCCATAGGACAGGGTTGAGCTATGGCTACACCTTC.

The V call is TRBV10-3, the J call TRBJ1-2, with D hard to call. Germline CDR1 ENHRY, CDR2 SYGVKD. The length of the CDR3 is 14 residues. The V end lost 4 bases, the J end lost 1 base, and 10 bases lay between the germline ends. The CDR3: CAISGGGRNYGYTF. The CDR3 nucleotides are TGTGCCATCAGTGGTGGTGGCCGTAACTATGGCTACACCTTC.